The TCR beta chain under discussion was sequenced for a study of siplizumab effects on memory and regulatory T cells. Overall study results and limits: Siplizumab significantly decreased alloreactive sequences from unstimulated CD4+ memory cells. Few alloreactive clones mapped to unstimulated subsets. Whether proliferating Tregs in siplizumab cultures suppress was not functionally confirmed.

A word on this clone: Its antigen is as yet unknown.

Data came from immunoSEQ multiplex PCR; TCRdb stores just in-frame clones and leaves some out. The data show approximately 100,000 clones, with around nine tenths seen just once and 12% held by the top ten. The J segment lost 2 bases and the V segment lost 7 bases, leaving 6 bases of the junction unmatched. CDR3 length: 15 residues. Looked up from germline, CDR1 is LGHNT and CDR2 is FRNRAP. This rearrangement joins TRBV12-5 to TRBJ2-2; TRBD1 agrees at 8 bases. This TCR derives from a human donor in good health. Sequences were obtained from non-Treg CD4+ T cells sorted from blood. The DNA for the CDR3 is TGTGCTAGTGCTCTGACAGGGGCCAACACCGGGGAGCTGTTTTTT. Translating gives CASALTGANTGELFF. The full variable domain, its missing parts supplied by reference TRBV12-5 and TRBJ2-2, is DARVTQTPRHKVTEMGQEVTMRCQPILGHNTVFWYRQTMMQGLELLAYFRNRAPLDDSGMPKDRFSAEMPDATLATLKIQPSEPRDSAVYFCASALTGANTGELFFGEGSRLTVL.